The rows below give T cell receptor beta chains drawn from one sample of a study of blood T cell repertoires in COVID-19. TCRdb's copy holds only in-frame clones and misses some; the assay was immunoSEQ multiplex PCR. The sample consists of about 85,000 clones, roughly three quarters of them appearing once. Sequenced: peripheral blood. The receptors shown here come from a man between 65 and 80 years old with acute or convalescent COVID-19. Each CDR3 is given with its conserved first and last residue. D genes are given only for firm matches. The size field is filled for only some rows; it gives once, few, many or a size class.

v_call	clone_size	d_call	j_call	cdr3_nt	cdr3_aa
TRBV5-4	.	.	TRBJ2-3	TGTGCCAGCAGCCGAAGGATGTTGGGGCGAGATACGCAGTATTTT	CASSRRMLGRDTQYF
TRBV30	few	TRBD1	TRBJ1-6	TGTGCCTGGAGCATTGGGACAGGGAATTCACCCCTCCACTTT	CAWSIGTGNSPLHF
TRBV24-1	.	.	TRBJ2-3	TGTGCCACCAGCGACTCAAAAAGGGGGATAAGCACAGATACGCAGTATTTT	CATSDSKRGISTDTQYF
TRBV2	.	TRBD1	TRBJ2-1	TGTGCCAGCAGTCGGGACAGCGATGCTAATGAGCAGTTCTTC	CASSRDSDANEQFF
TRBV13	.	TRBD1	TRBJ1-3	TGTGCCAGCAGCTTAGGGGGGACAGGAGGAAACACCATATATTTT	CASSLGGTGGNTIYF
TRBV24-1	.	.	TRBJ1-5	TGTGCCACCAGTGAGCGATCTAGCAATCAGCCCCAGCATTTT	CATSERSSNQPQHF
TRBV12-3/TRBV12-4	.	.	TRBJ1-2	TGTGCCAGCCGGAAGTTCGGGGACTATGGCTACACCTTC	CASRKFGDYGYTF
TRBV23-1	.	.	TRBJ1-5	TGCGCCAGCAGTCCAAAACAGGGAAACCAGCCCCAGCATTTT	CASSPKQGNQPQHF
TRBV28	.	TRBD1	TRBJ1-3	TGTGCCAGCAACCCCGGGACAGAAGGAAACACCATATATTTT	CASNPGTEGNTIYF
TRBV18	.	.	TRBJ1-1	TGTGCCAGCTCACCCCGGGACCAGGGGACTGAAGCTTTCTTT	CASSPRDQGTEAFF